One sample yielded the 3 T cell receptor beta chains listed below, sequenced in a study of CD8 T cells in Susac syndrome. RNA amounts of 0.5 to 1 ug underwent reverse transcription with random hexamers. One entry per CDR3 protein, called by TCRdb with MiXCR from the immunoSEQ multiplex PCR reads. This table has some 130,000 distinct CDR3 sequences, approximately 94% appearing once. The specimen was CD4+ T cells from PBMCs. The source is a human donor with multiple sclerosis.

The V gene is TRBV6-2 or TRBV6-3, the J gene TRBJ2-1, with D possibly matching TRBD2 (5 bases). V was trimmed by 2 bases and J by 3 bases, leaving 8 bases between them. Per the germline V gene, CDR1 is MNHEY and CDR2 is SVGEGT. The CDR3 extends over 14 amino acids. The CDR3 DNA is TGTGCCAGCAGTTACCTGGGGAGCTACAATGAGCAGTTCTTC. Protein: CASSYLGSYNEQFF.

The rearrangement uses TRBV5-1 and TRBJ2-1; 10 bases are shared with TRBD1. Trimming at V came to 4 bases and at J to 0 bases, leaving 4 bases not matched to a gene. Germline CDR1 reads SGHRS; CDR2 reads YFSETQ. The CDR3 totals 16 residues. CDR3 coding DNA: TGCGCCAGCAGCCGGACAGGGGGAAGCTCCTACAATGAGCAGTTCTTC. Translation gives CASSRTGGSSYNEQFF.

This chain's CDR3 is CASSSGTLEGKLFF. CDR3 DNA sequence: TGTGCCAGCAGCTCCGGGACCCTGGAGGGAAAACTGTTTTTT. The V gene is TRBV7-9, the J gene TRBJ1-4, with D possibly matching TRBD1 (5 bases). Germline V lookup: CDR1 SEHNR, CDR2 FQNEAQ (reference sequence). V lost 4 bases, J lost 10 bases, and 16 bases lay in between. This CDR3 contains 14 residues.